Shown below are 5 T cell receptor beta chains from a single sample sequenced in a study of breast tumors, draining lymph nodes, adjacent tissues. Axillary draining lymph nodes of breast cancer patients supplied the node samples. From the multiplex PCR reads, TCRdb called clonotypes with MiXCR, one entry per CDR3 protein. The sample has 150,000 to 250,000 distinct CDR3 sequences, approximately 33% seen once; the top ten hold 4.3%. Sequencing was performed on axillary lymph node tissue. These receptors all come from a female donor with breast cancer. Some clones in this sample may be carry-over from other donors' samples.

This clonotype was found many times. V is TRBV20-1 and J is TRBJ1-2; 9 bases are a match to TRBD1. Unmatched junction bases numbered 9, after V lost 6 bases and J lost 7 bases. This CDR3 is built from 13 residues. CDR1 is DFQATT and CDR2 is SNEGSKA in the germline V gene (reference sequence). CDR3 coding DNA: TGCAGTGCAAGCCGGGACAGGGATTTTGGCTACACCTTC. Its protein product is CSASRDRDFGYTF.

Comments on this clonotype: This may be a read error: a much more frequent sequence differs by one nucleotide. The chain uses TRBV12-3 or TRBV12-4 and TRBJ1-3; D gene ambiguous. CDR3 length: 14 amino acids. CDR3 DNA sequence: TGTGGCTCAAGTCCCCAGCACTCTGGAAACACCATATATTTT. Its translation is CGSSPQHSGNTIYF.

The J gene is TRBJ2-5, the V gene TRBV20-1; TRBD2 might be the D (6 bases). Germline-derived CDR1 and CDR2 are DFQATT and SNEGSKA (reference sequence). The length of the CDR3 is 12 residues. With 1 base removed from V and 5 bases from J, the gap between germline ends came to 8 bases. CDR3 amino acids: CSARAGVETQYF. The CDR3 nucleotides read TGCAGTGCTAGAGCGGGGGTTGAGACCCAGTACTTC.

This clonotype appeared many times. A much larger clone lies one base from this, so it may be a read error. The CDR3 loop reads CASSASGDARETPYF. The CDR3 DNA follows: TGTGCCAGCAGCGCTAGCGGGGATGCTCGAGAGACCCCGTACTTC. The V and J genes are TRBV9 and TRBJ2-5, with 9 bases that match TRBD2. The length of the CDR3 is 15 residues. Germline assignment: CDR1 SGDLS and CDR2 YYNGEE.

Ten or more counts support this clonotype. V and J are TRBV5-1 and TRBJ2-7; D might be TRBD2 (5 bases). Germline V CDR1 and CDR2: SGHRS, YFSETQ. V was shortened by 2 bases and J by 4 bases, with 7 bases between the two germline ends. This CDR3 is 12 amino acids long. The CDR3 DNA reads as TGCGCCAGCAGCTTAGCGGTTTACGAGCAGTACTTC. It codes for CASSLAVYEQYF.